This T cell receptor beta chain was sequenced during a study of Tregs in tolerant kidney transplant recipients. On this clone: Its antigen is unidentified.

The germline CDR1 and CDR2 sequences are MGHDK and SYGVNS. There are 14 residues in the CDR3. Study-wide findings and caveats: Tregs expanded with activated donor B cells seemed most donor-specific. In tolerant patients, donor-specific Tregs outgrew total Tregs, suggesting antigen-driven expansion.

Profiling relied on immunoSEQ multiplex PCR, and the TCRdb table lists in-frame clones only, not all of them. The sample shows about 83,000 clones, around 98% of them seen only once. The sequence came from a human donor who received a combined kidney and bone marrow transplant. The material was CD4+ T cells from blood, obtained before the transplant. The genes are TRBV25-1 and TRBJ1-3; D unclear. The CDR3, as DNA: TGTGGGGTGGAGGGTCCCCTAACTGGAAACACCATATATTTT. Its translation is CGVEGPLTGNTIYF. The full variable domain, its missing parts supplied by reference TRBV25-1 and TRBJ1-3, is EADIYQTPRYLVIGTGKKITLECSQTMGHDKMYWYQQDPGMELHLIHYSYGVNSTEKGDLSSESTVSRIRTEHFPLTLESARPSHTSQYLCGVEGPLTGNTIYFGEGSWLTVV.